Here is one T cell receptor beta chain with its context. What it recognizes is unknown. This record belongs to a study of vaccination and CD4 T cells after COVID-19. Study background: Recovered-phase convalescent patients showed SARS-CoV-2 positivity by nasal swab PCR; eight to ten were mild, one severe. For each participant, vaccination comprised two doses of either the BNT162b2 or the mRNA-1273 vaccine.

Germline CDR1 MNHNS, CDR2 SASEGT. The CDR3 has 12 amino acids. The V and J ends lost 8 bases and 4 bases respectively, with 11 bases between them. The Oncomine TCR Beta short-read assay generated sequence data from the DNA of cultured CD4+ T cells. TCRdb reprocessed the PCR reads with MiXCR, giving one entry per CDR3 protein. The sample has about 14,000 distinct CDR3 sequences, 63% seen once; the top ten hold roughly 6.4%. Treatment denoted: roughly 11-day PBMC culture with coronavirus spike peptide pools or control peptides (ViraFEST assay). It was after around eleven days of culture that CD4+ T cells were isolated by negative selection.

Material for sequencing was CD4+ T cells from blood, cultured in vitro. This sequence was found in a human donor who had recovered from COVID-19. The rearrangement uses TRBV6-1 and TRBJ1-2, with no clear D. The CDR3 protein is CASAYQSYGYTF. The CDR3 nucleotides are TGTGCCAGCGCCTATCAGAGCTATGGCTACACCTTC.